Listed here is a single TCR beta chain. Its antigen remains unidentified. The CDR3 consists of 17 residues. V was pared by 0 bases and J by 7 bases, with 19 bases between. Germline lookup yields CDR1 WNHNN and CDR2 SYGVQD (reference sequence). The sample is drawn from a study of T cell repertoires in cytomegalovirus infection. Study as a whole: The study used recently identified HLA-C-restricted and well-studied HLA-B-restricted CMV epitopes. Public TCR beta signature analysis indicated the presence of both CMV infection and matching HLA type.

MiXCR was run by TCRdb on the reads, yielding one entry per CDR3 protein. Of a few hundred thousand distinct CDR3 sequences in the sample, roughly 42% were seen once. Study-level points and caveats: The study found HLA-C-restricted CMV-specific TCR beta clonotypes dominating the ex vivo response.

The specimen comprised cultured PBMCs, sampled from culture after CMV antigen stimulation. The clonotype was recovered from a human donor in good health (CMV status not recorded). Some clones in this sample may be carry-over from other donors' samples. V is TRBV10-1 and J is TRBJ2-1; D possibly corresponds to TRBD2 (6 bases). CDR3 DNA sequence: TGCGCCAGCAGTGAGTCGACCGCTGCTATCGGGGGTAATGAGCAGTTCTTC. Its translation is CASSESTAAIGGNEQFF.